One and the same sample provided the 30 T cell receptor beta chains below, sequenced in a study of regulatory T cells in long-lasting Graves disease. As for time point: persistent/refractory GD, antithyroid drugs over 5 years with positive TRAb. The authors made the TCR library using RNA they extracted from PBMCs. Both iRepertoire HTBI primers and Arm-PCR of CDR3 regions were used to build the TCR beta libraries. A single record per CDR3 protein comes from TCRdb applying MiXCR to the multiplex PCR reads. The sample comprises 600,000 to 800,000 distinct CDR3 sequences, around 32% of which are singletons, and 42% rests with the top ten. The source was peripheral blood mononuclear cells (PBMCs), collected when the disease was refractory, from a patient treated with antithyroid drugs. These TCRs come from a female donor with Graves disease.

This clonotype has only a few counts. V usage is TRBV5-1 and J usage is TRBJ2-4; 10 bases line up with TRBD2. This CDR3 has 14 amino acids. V trimming: 2 bases; J trimming: 6 bases; junction bases outside the gene matches: 2. The germline CDR1 and CDR2 sequences are SGHRS and YFSETQ. The CDR3 loop is CASSLAGGSNIQYF. The CDR3 coding sequence is TGCGCCAGCAGCTTAGCGGGAGGGTCAAACATTCAGTACTTC.

In its sample, this clonotype was seen many times. This chain connects TRBV28 to TRBJ1-1; D ambiguous. V was trimmed by 6 bases and J by 7 bases, leaving 21 bases between them. The germline gives CDR1 MDHEN, CDR2 SYDVKM. This CDR3 contains 15 residues. The chain's CDR3 is CASSHPVGGRSEAFF. CDR3 in DNA: TGTGCCAGCAGCCATCCCGTGGGAGGTCGAAGTGAAGCTTTCTTT.

The rearrangement uses TRBV16 and TRBJ1-1, with a tentative D call TRBD1 (6 bases). The CDR3 is 12 residues long. Trimming took 3 bases from V and 11 from J, leaving 13 bases between them. Germline CDR1 and CDR2: KGHSY and FQNENV. CDR3 coding DNA: TGTGCCAGCAGCCAGCCTACAGGGCTGGCTTTCTTT. Its translation: CASSQPTGLAFF.

This clonotype has more than one count but fewer than ten. V gene TRBV6-1 combines with J gene TRBJ2-5; 10 nucleotides match TRBD2. From germline, CDR1 is MNHNS and CDR2 SASEGT. This CDR3 is 15 amino acids long. V lost 5 bases to trimming and J lost 5 bases; unmatched junction nucleotides: 8. CDR3 coding DNA: TGTGCCAGCAGTACTCTAGCGGGAGAAAGGGAGACCCAGTACTTC. This codes for CASSTLAGERETQYF.

The chain carries TRBV7-9 and TRBJ1-5; 9 nucleotides align to TRBD1. The CDR3 consists of 17 residues. Per the germline V gene, CDR1 is SEHNR and CDR2 is FQNEAQ (reference sequence). V was pared by 1 base and J by 1 base, with 5 bases of the junction left unmatched. CDR3 sequence reads: CASSLGLGQGSNQPQHF. DNA of the CDR3: TGTGCCAGCAGCTTAGGATTGGGACAGGGAAGCAATCAGCCCCAGCATTTT.

Many counts were recorded for this clonotype. This chain uses TRBV12-5 with TRBJ1-2, with D perhaps TRBD1 (5 bases). CDR1 LGHNT and CDR2 FRNRAP come from the germline V gene. The CDR3 covers 13 residues. V was shortened by 1 base and J by 3 bases, with 6 bases between the two germline ends. CDR3 nucleotides: TGTGCTAGTGGTTTGGCGGGGCACTATGGCTACACCTTC. Protein: CASGLAGHYGYTF.

This clonotype has a handful of counts. V and J are TRBV5-1 and TRBJ2-2, with D possibly matching TRBD1 (6 bases). Germline V CDR1 and CDR2: SGHRS, YFSETQ. The germline V and J ends were trimmed by 0 bases and 9 bases, with 12 bases remaining between them. This CDR3 has 14 amino acids. CDR3 bases: TGCGCCAGCAGCTTGGCCGTGCAGGGGAGGGAGCTGTTTTTT. The encoded protein is CASSLAVQGRELFF.

CDR3 residues: CASNPEGLNEKLFF. CDR3 bases: TGCGCCAGCAACCCGGAGGGCTTGAATGAAAAACTGTTTTTT. The V call is TRBV10-2, the J call TRBJ1-4, with D unclear. V was pared by 7 bases and J by 5 bases, with 14 bases between. This CDR3 comprises 14 residues. The germline V gene has CDR1 WSHSY and CDR2 SAAADI.

V is TRBV20-1 and J is TRBJ2-7, with 10 positions matching TRBD2. Trimming took 0 bases from V and 6 from J; bases not matched to a gene: 11. Germline loops: CDR1 DFQATT, CDR2 SNEGSKA (reference sequence). This CDR3 comprises 16 residues. The CDR3 sequence is CSARDTASGSSREQYF. Written as DNA, the CDR3 is TGCAGTGCTAGAGATACGGCTAGCGGGAGTTCACGCGAGCAGTACTTC.

CDR3 nucleotides: TGCAGCGTGGGGGACAGAAGGGACGAGCAGTACTTC. Translation gives CSVGDRRDEQYF. This rearrangement joins TRBV29-1 to TRBJ2-7; 7 bases are a match to TRBD1. The CDR3 totals 12 residues. The germline gives CDR1 SQVTM, CDR2 ANQGSEA. Germline trimming cut 6 bases from V and 5 bases from J; bases unmatched to any gene: 7.

The V gene is TRBV7-3, the J gene TRBJ2-2; no reliable D call. Between the trimmed V and J ends, which lost 5 bases and 0 bases, there was a span of 13 bases. CDR3 size: 16 residues. Germline V lookup: CDR1 SGHTA, CDR2 FQGTGA. The CDR3 protein is CASSLDSYPNTGELFF. The DNA for the CDR3 is TGTGCCAGCAGCCTTGATTCCTATCCGAACACCGGGGAGCTGTTTTTT.

This clonotype showed up just once. The chain employs TRBV7-3 and TRBJ1-5; no reliable D call. Germline assignment: CDR1 SGHTA and CDR2 FQGTGA. The length of the CDR3 is 14 residues. The V gene lost 6 bases and the J gene lost 4 bases, with 13 bases spanning the gap. The CDR3 region has the DNA TGTGCCAGCAGTCCTAACAAGGCTAATCAGCCCCAGCATTTT. It is translated as CASSPNKANQPQHF. Full variable domain (remainder filled in from reference TRBV7-3 and TRBJ1-5): GAGVSQTPSNKVTEKGKYVELRCDPISGHTALYWYRQSLGQGPEFLIYFQGTGAADDSGLPNDRFFAVRPEGSVSTLKIQRTERGDSAVYLCASSPNKANQPQHFGDGTRLSIL.

The rearrangement joins TRBV7-2 to TRBJ2-5, with TRBD2 matching over 10 bases. CDR3 size: 16 residues. V shed 1 base and J 0 bases; nucleotides not matched to a gene: 2. Germline loops: CDR1 SGHTA, CDR2 FQGNSA. The DNA of the CDR3 is TGTGCCAGCAGCTTAGAACTAGCGGGGCACCAAGAGACCCAGTACTTC. This codes for CASSLELAGHQETQYF.

This clonotype was found a few times. V and J are TRBV9 and TRBJ1-4, with 7 bases lining up with TRBD1. V lost 0 bases and J lost 7; bases outside the gene matches: 9. The CDR3 totals 16 residues. Germline lookup yields CDR1 SGDLS and CDR2 YYNGEE. CDR3 DNA: TGTGCCAGCAGCGTAGAAGGAGGGGGCCGGTCTGAAAAACTGTTTTTT. This translates into CASSVEGGGRSEKLFF.

This chain connects TRBV7-9 to TRBJ2-7, with D perhaps matching TRBD2 (6 bases). Trimming cost V 5 bases and J 1 base, with 15 bases left between them. The CDR3 has 15 amino acids. The germline CDR1 and CDR2 sequences are SEHNR and FQNEAQ (reference sequence). The CDR3 region is CASSPPRRASYEQYF. CDR3 sequence (DNA): TGTGCCAGCAGCCCCCCGAGGAGGGCGTCCTACGAGCAGTACTTC.

V is TRBV29-1 and J is TRBJ1-2, with D perhaps matching TRBD1 (6 bases). Trimming shortened V by 6 bases and J by 4 bases, and 15 bases separated the two germline ends. The V gene's germline CDR1 is SQVTM and CDR2 ANQGSEA. This CDR3 comprises 13 residues. The chain's CDR3 is CSVDNLRGYGYTF. The CDR3 bases are TGCAGCGTAGACAACCTCAGGGGCTATGGCTACACCTTC.

The chain is built from TRBV18 and TRBJ1-3, with D unresolved. Between the trimmed V and J ends, which lost 2 bases and 0 bases, there was a span of 8 bases. The CDR3 sequence is 15 residues long. Germline CDR1 and CDR2: KGHSH and LQKENI. CDR3 sequence (DNA): TGTGCCAGCTCACCATCCAGTCTCTCTGGAAACACCATATATTTT. Its protein is CASSPSSLSGNTIYF.

The chain combines TRBV28 with TRBJ1-1; D remains ambiguous. Germline V gene data show CDR1 as MDHEN and CDR2 as SYDVKM. This CDR3 region has 12 residues. Trimming cost V 3 bases and J 7 bases, with 9 bases left between them. CDR3 amino acids: CASSLQASEAFF. Here the CDR3 DNA reads TGTGCCAGCAGTTTGCAGGCTAGTGAAGCTTTCTTT.

There are a few counts of this clonotype. The CDR3 sequence is CSAREGQGRQPQHF. The CDR3 DNA sequence: TGCAGTGCTAGAGAGGGACAGGGTAGGCAGCCCCAGCATTTT. The chain is built from TRBV20-1 and TRBJ1-5; 9 bases line up with TRBD1. Germline CDR1 is DFQATT and CDR2 is SNEGSKA (reference sequence). V was pared by 0 bases and J by 7 bases, with 4 bases of the junction left unmatched. This CDR3 has 14 amino acids.

For this clonotype: It may be a read error: a sequence one base away is much more abundant. This sequence joins TRBV2 and TRBJ2-2, with D possibly matching TRBD2 (7 bases). V lost 2 bases and J 5 bases, leaving 21 bases between the germline ends. The CDR3 contains 18 residues. The germline gives CDR1 SNHLY, CDR2 FYNNEI. The CDR3 here is CASSETQGGGSGTGELFF. The CDR3 bases are TGTGCCAGCAGTGAAACACAGGGCGGGGGATCGGGAACCGGGGAGCTGTTTTTT.

This clonotype has at least ten counts. The rearrangement uses TRBV20-1 and TRBJ2-7; D is unresolved. This CDR3 has 11 residues. Per the germline V gene, CDR1 is DFQATT and CDR2 is SNEGSKA (reference sequence). The V end was cut by 3 bases, the J end by 10 bases, with 13 bases between. CDR3 in amino acids: CSASIQGFQYF. The CDR3 DNA reads as TGCAGTGCTAGCATCCAAGGCTTTCAGTACTTC.

This chain connects TRBV6-1 to TRBJ2-2; D is uncertain. The CDR3 totals 13 residues. Germline-derived CDR1 and CDR2 are MNHNS and SASEGT. V was pared by 5 bases and J by 4 bases, with 8 bases between. CDR3 nucleotides: TGTGCCAGCAGTCTTCGTGTCACCGGGGAGCTGTTTTTT. This encodes CASSLRVTGELFF.

Comments on this clonotype: One end of the junction fails to match germline, which may point to a read error. V gene TRBV28 combines with J gene TRBJ1-1; 7 positions agree with TRBD1. Germline CDR1 is MDHEN and CDR2 is SYDVKM. The CDR3 is made up of 13 amino acids. Written as DNA, the CDR3 is TGTGCCAGCAAGGGACAGAGATACACTGAAGCTTCCTTT. This sequence encodes CASKGQRYTEASF.

Comments on this clonotype: This clone may be a read error of a much larger clone one base away. The chain carries TRBV12-3 or TRBV12-4 and TRBJ1-2; D not certain. The CDR3 loop spans 13 amino acids. Trimming left V 6 bases short and J 6 bases short, with 14 bases between. CDR3: CASSRTATDGYTF. CDR3 sequence (DNA): TGTGCCAGCAGCAGGACGGCTACTGATGGCTACACCTTC.

This clonotype was detected ten times or more. The V call is TRBV6-1, the J call TRBJ2-5; possibly TRBD2 for D (6 bases). Between the trimmed V and J ends, which lost 6 bases and 3 bases, there was a span of 17 bases. CDR1 is MNHNS and CDR2 is SASEGT in the germline V gene. This CDR3 contains 15 residues. The CDR3 DNA reads TGTGCCAGCAGGACCCTTCCGGGACTCAAAGAGACCCAGTACTTC. The encoded protein is CASRTLPGLKETQYF.

This clonotype has ten or more counts. The gene calls are TRBV20-1 and TRBJ2-4, with D perhaps TRBD1 (6 bases). The CDR3 runs to 11 residues. CDR1 is DFQATT and CDR2 is SNEGSKA in the germline V gene (reference sequence). V lost 5 bases and J lost 8, with 10 bases in between. Here the CDR3 DNA reads TGCAGTGCTTCCGAGGGGGACATTCAGTACTTC. Translation gives CSASEGDIQYF.

This chain joins TRBV3-1 and TRBJ1-1; a weak D match, TRBD1 (5 bases). Germline-derived CDR1 and CDR2 are LGHDT and YNNKEL (reference sequence). This CDR3 has 17 residues. The V gene lost 2 bases and the J gene lost 0 bases, with 16 bases spanning the gap. The CDR3 bases are TGTGCCAGCAGCCAAATTTCAGGGCGTCCCATGAACACTGAAGCTTTCTTT. Its translation: CASSQISGRPMNTEAFF.

The chain uses TRBV6-5 and TRBJ1-3; D might be TRBD1 (6 bases). Germline V gene data show CDR1 as MNHEY and CDR2 as SVGAGI. V was shortened by 3 bases and J by 6 bases, with 15 bases between the two germline ends. This CDR3 has 15 amino acids. The CDR3 loop is CASSYGQGRQNTIYF. The CDR3 DNA is TGTGCCAGCAGTTATGGGCAGGGGCGTCAAAACACCATATATTTT.

In this sample, this clonotype turned up a few times. Its ends do not fully match the called genes, so a read error is possible. The V call is TRBV6-1, the J call TRBJ1-4; TRBD1 matches at 7 bases. This CDR3 has 13 amino acids. CDR1 and CDR2 (germline): MNHNS, SASEGT. The CDR3 nucleotides are TGTGCCAGCAATGAACAGGGGCGTGAAAAACTGTTTTTT. This encodes CASNEQGREKLFF.

This clonotype was picked up a small number of times. J is TRBJ2-7 and V is TRBV5-1; D gene ambiguous. The CDR3 has 15 residues. Deletions cut 4 bases from V and 2 bases from J, with 16 bases between. Germline assignment: CDR1 SGHRS and CDR2 YFSETQ. The CDR3 nucleotides are TGCGCCAGCAGCCAATATGCTATCGTGGCCTACGAGCAGTACTTC. Translating gives CASSQYAIVAYEQYF.